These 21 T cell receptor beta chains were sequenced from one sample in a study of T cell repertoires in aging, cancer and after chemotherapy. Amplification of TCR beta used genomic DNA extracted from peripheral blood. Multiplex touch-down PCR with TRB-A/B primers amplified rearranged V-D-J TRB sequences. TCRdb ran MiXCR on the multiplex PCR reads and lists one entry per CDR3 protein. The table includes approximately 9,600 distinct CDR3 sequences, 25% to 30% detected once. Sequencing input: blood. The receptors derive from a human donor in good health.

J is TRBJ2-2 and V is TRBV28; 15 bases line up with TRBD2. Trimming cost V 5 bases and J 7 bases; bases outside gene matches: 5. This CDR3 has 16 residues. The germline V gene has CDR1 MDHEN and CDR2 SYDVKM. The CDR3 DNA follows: TGTGCCAGCAGTCAGGGACTAGCGGGGGGCAGCGGGGAGCTGTTTTTT. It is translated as CASSQGLAGGSGELFF.

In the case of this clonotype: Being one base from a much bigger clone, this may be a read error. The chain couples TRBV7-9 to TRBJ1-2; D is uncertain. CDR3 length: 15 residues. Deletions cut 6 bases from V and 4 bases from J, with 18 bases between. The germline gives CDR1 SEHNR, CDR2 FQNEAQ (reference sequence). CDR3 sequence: CASRSLARSSYGYTF. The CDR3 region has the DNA TGTGCCAGCAGGTCTTTGGCACGATCGAGCTATGGCTACACCTTC.

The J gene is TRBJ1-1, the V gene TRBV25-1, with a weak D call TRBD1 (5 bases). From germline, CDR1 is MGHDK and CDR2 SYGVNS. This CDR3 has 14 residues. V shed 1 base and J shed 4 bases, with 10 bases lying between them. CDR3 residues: CASSEFPGSTEAFF. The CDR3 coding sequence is TGTGCCAGCAGTGAATTCCCAGGGTCCACTGAAGCTTTCTTT. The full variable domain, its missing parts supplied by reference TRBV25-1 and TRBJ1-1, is EADIYQTPRYLVIGTGKKITLECSQTMGHDKMYWYQQDPGMELHLIHYSYGVNSTEKGDLSSESTVSRIRTEHFPLTLESARPSHTSQYLCASSEFPGSTEAFFGQGTRLTVV.

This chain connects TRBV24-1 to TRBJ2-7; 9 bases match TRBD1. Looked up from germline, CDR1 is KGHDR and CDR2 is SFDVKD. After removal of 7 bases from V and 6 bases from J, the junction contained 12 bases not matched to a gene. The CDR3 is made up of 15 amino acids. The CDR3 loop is CATSSGGQGIGEQYF. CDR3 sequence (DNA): TGTGCCACCAGCTCCGGAGGACAGGGGATCGGCGAGCAGTACTTC.

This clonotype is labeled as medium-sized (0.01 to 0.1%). The chain's CDR3 is CASSPVDTRNTEAFF. DNA for the CDR3: TGTGCCAGTAGTCCCGTGGACACTCGGAACACTGAAGCTTTCTTT. The chain combines TRBV19 with TRBJ1-1; maybe TRBD1 (5 bases). This CDR3 region has 15 residues. Trimming left V 5 bases short and J 1 base short, with 14 bases between. Germline CDR1 is LNHDA and CDR2 is SQIVND (reference sequence).

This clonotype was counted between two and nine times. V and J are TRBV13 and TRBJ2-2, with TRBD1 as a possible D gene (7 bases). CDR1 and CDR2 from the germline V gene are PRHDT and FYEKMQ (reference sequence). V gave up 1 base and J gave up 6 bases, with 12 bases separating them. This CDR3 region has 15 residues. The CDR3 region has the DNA TGTGCCAGCAGCTTAGAGGGACAGCGGGCCGGGGAGCTGTTTTTT. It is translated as CASSLEGQRAGELFF.

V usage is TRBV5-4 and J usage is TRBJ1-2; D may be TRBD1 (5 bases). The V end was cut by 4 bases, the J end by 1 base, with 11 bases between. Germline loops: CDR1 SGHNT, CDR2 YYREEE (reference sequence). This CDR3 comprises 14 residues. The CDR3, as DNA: TGTGCCAGCAGCGCTGGGGACCTTAACTATGGCTACACCTTC. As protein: CASSAGDLNYGYTF.

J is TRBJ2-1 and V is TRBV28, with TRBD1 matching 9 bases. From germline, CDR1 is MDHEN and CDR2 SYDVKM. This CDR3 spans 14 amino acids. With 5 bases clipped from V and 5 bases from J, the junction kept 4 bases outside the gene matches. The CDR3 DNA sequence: TGTGCCAGCAGTCCCCGGACAGGGGACAATGAGCAGTTCTTC. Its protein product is CASSPRTGDNEQFF.

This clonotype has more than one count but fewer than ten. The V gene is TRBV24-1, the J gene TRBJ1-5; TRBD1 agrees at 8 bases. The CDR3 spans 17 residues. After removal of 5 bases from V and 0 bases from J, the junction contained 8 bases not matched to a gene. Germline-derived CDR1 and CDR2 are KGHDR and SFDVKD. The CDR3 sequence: CATSAADRDYSNQPQHF. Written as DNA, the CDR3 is TGTGCCACCAGTGCCGCGGACAGGGATTATAGCAATCAGCCCCAGCATTTT.

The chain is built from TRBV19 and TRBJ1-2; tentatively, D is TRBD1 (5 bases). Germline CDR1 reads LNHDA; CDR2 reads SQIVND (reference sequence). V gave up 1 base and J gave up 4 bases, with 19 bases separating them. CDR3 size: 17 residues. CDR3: CASSIAAGPLQLYGYTF. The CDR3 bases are TGTGCCAGTAGTATAGCGGCAGGGCCACTTCAACTCTATGGCTACACCTTC.

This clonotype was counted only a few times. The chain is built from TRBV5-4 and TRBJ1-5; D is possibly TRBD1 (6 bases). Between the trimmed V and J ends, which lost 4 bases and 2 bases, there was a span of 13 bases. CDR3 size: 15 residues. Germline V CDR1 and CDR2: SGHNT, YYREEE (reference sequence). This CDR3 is CASSPEPGGNQPQHF. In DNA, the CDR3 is TGTGCCAGCAGCCCCGAACCAGGGGGCAATCAGCCCCAGCATTTT.

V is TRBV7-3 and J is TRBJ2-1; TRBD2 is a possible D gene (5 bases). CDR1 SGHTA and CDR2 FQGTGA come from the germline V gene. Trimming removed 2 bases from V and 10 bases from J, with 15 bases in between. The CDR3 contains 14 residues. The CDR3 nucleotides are TGTGCCAGCAGCTTACCCGTGATTGGCGGGGAGCAGTTCTTC. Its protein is CASSLPVIGGEQFF.

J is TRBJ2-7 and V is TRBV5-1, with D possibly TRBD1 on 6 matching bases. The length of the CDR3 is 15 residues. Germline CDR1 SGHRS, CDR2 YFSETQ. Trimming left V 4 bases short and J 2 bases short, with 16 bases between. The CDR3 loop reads CASSHAEQGTYEQYF. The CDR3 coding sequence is TGCGCCAGCAGCCACGCCGAGCAGGGGACCTACGAGCAGTACTTC.

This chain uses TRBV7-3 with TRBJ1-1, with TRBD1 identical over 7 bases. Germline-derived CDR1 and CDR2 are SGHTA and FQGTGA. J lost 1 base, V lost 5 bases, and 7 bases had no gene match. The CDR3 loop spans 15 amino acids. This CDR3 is CASSPGQLSNTEAFF. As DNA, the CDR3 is TGTGCCAGCAGCCCGGGACAGTTATCGAACACTGAAGCTTTCTTT.

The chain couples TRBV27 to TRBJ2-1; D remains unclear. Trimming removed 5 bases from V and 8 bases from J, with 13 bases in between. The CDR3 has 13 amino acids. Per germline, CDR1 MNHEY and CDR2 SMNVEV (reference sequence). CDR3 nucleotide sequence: TGTGCCAGCAGTCTTATCGTAGGCGATGAGCAGTTCTTC. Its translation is CASSLIVGDEQFF.

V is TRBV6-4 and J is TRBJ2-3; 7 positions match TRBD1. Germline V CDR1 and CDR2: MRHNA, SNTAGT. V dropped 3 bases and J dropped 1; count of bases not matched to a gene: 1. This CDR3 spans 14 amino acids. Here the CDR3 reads CASSETGGTDTQYF. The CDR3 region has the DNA TGTGCCAGCAGTGAAACAGGGGGCACAGATACGCAGTATTTT.

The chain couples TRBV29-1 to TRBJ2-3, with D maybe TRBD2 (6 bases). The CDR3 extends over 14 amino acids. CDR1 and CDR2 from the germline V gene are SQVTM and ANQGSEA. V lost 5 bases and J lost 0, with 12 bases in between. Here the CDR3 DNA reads TGCAGCGTTAAGCTGGAGGGAAGCACAGATACGCAGTATTTT. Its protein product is CSVKLEGSTDTQYF.

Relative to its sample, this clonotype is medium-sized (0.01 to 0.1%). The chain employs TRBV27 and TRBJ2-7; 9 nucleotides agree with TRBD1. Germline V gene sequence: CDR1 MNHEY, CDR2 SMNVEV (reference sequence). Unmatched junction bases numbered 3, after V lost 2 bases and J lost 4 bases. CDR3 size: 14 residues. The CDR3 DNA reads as TGTGCCAGCAGTTTAAGGGACAGGGCATACGAGCAGTACTTC. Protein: CASSLRDRAYEQYF.

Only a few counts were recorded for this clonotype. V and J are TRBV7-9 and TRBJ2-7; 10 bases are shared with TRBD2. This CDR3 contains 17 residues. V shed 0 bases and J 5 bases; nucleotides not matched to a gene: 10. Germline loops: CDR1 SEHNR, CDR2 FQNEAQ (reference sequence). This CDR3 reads CASSLASSGRYPNEQYF. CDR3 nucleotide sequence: TGTGCCAGCAGCTTAGCGAGTAGCGGGAGGTATCCTAACGAGCAGTACTTC. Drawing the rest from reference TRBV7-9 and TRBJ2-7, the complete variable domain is DTGVSQNPRHKITKRGQNVTFRCDPISEHNRLYWYRQTLGQGPEFLTYFQNEAQLEKSRLLSDRFSAERPKGSFSTLEIQRTEQGDSAMYLCASSLASSGRYPNEQYFGPGTRLTVT.

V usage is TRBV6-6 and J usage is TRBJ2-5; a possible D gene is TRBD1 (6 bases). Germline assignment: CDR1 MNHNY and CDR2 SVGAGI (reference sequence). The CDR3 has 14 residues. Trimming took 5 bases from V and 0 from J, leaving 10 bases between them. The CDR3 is CASSVQGYQETQYF. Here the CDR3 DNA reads TGTGCCAGCAGTGTACAGGGTTACCAAGAGACCCAGTACTTC.

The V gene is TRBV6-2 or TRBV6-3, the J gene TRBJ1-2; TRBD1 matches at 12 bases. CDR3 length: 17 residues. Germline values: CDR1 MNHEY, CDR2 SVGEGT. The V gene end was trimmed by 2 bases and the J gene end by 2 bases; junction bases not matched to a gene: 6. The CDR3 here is CASSYGTGGERNYGYTF. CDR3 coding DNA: TGTGCCAGCAGTTACGGGACAGGGGGCGAGAGGAACTATGGCTACACCTTC.